This TCR beta chain derives from a study of response to subunit inactivated influenza vaccine. TCRdb ran MiXCR on the RT-PCR reads and lists one entry per CDR3 protein. The table has 500,000 to 600,000 distinct CDR3 sequences, approximately 10% seen once. V shed 6 bases, J shed 3 bases, and the junction held 2 bases outside the gene matches. Germline CDR1 is MNHNS and CDR2 is SASEGT. The CDR3 runs to 14 residues. The sample was also linked to a second study, of T cells expressing NK-cell markers. This second study says: Libraries used 5'RACE template switching adding universal primer site and UMIs. Sorted CD3+CD56-NKG2C+, CD3+CD56+NKG2C+ and CD3+CD56+NKG2C- T cells supplied the TCR beta repertoires. The authors sequenced eight donors, of whom seven were HCMV-seropositive and one was seronegative. In several experiments, sorting was confined to alpha-beta TCR T cells through use of an anti-gamma-delta TCR antibody. Several donors' CD3+CD56-NKG2C+ cells were dominated by the same clonotypes.

This receptor was obtained from a man aged 45-65 years who received an inactivated influenza vaccine. The starting material was PBMCs from blood, obtained on the day of vaccination. V and J are TRBV6-1 and TRBJ2-2; 9 bases match TRBD2. This chain's CDR3 is CASRREGHTGELFF. The CDR3 nucleotides are TGTGCCAGCAGGCGGGAGGGCCACACCGGGGAGCTGTTTTTT.